This note documents a single T cell receptor (beta chain) sequence. Its cognate antigen is unknown. The data are from a study of T cell repertoires in cytomegalovirus infection. Study observations and caveats: HLA-C-restricted, CMV-specific TCR beta clonotypes were dominant ex vivo.

The CDR3 is 14 residues long. Germline V gene data show CDR1 as KGHDR and CDR2 as SFDVKD. Trimming removed 3 bases at V and 1 base at J, with 6 bases between. From the reads, TCRdb called clonotypes with MiXCR, one entry per CDR3 protein. The sample includes 600,000 to 700,000 distinct CDR3 sequences, around a third of them seen just once. V gene TRBV24-1 combines with J gene TRBJ2-1; weak D call: TRBD2 (6 bases). The TCR was taken from a human donor in good health (CMV status not recorded). Some clones in this sample may be carry-over from other donors' samples. Sequences were derived from cultured PBMCs, sampled from culture after CMV antigen stimulation. CDR3: CATSDGGSYNEQFF. In DNA form, the CDR3 reads TGTGCCACCAGTGATGGGGGGTCCTACAATGAGCAGTTCTTC.